The 20 T cell receptor beta chains presented below share a single source sample, sequenced in a study of control samples from healthy donors and cancer patients (dated by TCRdb to the early 2020s). Libraries were constructed by the immunoSEQ multiplex PCR assay. The clones in this table, taken by TCRdb from immuneACCESS, are in-frame only. Not every clone is retained; where verified, under half of the shortfall comes from an unresolved V gene, and the cause of the rest is unknown. The sample data list about 180,000 clones, and about nine tenths of these were observed just once. The ten largest clones capture about 2.1% of the sample. Input material: blood. Receptor source: a woman aged 40 to 50 in good health.

The V call is TRBV6-5, the J call TRBJ1-2; a possible D gene is TRBD1 (6 bases). The CDR3 has 13 amino acids. Trimming cost V 1 base and J 7 bases, with 10 bases left between them. In germline, CDR1 is MNHEY, CDR2 SVGAGI. DNA of the CDR3: TGTGCCAGCAGTTACTTAACAGGGAGTGGCTACACCTTC. This translates into CASSYLTGSGYTF.

The V gene is TRBV6-5, the J gene TRBJ2-7; D uncertain. V lost 4 bases and J 5 bases, leaving 12 bases between the germline ends. Germline assignment: CDR1 MNHEY and CDR2 SVGAGI. The CDR3 loop spans 13 amino acids. The CDR3 DNA reads TGTGCCAGCAGTTTATACCGGGCCCACGAGCAGTACTTC. This codes for CASSLYRAHEQYF.

The chain carries TRBV19 and TRBJ1-6, with D uncertain. Trimming cost V 8 bases and J 0 bases, with 8 bases left between them. The length of the CDR3 is 14 residues. Germline V gene sequence: CDR1 LNHDA, CDR2 SQIVND (reference sequence). Written as DNA, the CDR3 is TGTGCCAGTCGTAGGTACTCCTATAATTCACCCCTCCACTTT. Its protein is CASRRYSYNSPLHF.

V usage is TRBV5-8 and J usage is TRBJ2-4; 8 bases are shared with TRBD1. The CDR3 contains 12 residues. Per germline, CDR1 SGHTS and CDR2 YDEGEE. V was pared by 4 bases and J by 8 bases, with 2 bases of the junction left unmatched. The CDR3 protein is CASSKTGDIQYF. CDR3 in DNA: TGTGCCAGCAGCAAGACAGGGGACATTCAGTACTTC.

This chain uses TRBV3-1 (or the pseudogene TRBV3-2) with TRBJ1-6; TRBD1 agrees at 10 bases. V lost 2 bases and J lost 3; bases outside the gene matches: 7. The germline CDR1 and CDR2 sequences are LGHDT and YNNKEL (reference sequence). The CDR3 length is 18 residues. Here the CDR3 reads CASSQPPGQGIYNSPLHF. The CDR3 bases are TGTGCCAGCAGCCAACCCCCGGGACAGGGGATCTATAATTCACCCCTCCACTTT.

The chain combines TRBV12-3 or TRBV12-4 with TRBJ1-2; TRBD1 might be the D (6 bases). Trimming shortened V by 4 bases and J by 6 bases, and 9 bases separated the two germline ends. The CDR3 spans 12 residues. The CDR3 region is CASSSGVDGYTF. CDR3 bases: TGTGCCAGCAGTTCAGGGGTCGATGGCTACACCTTC.

This chain connects TRBV27 to TRBJ1-1; D is undetermined. Between the trimmed V and J ends, which lost 0 bases and 4 bases, there was a span of 6 bases. CDR3 length: 13 residues. CDR1 MNHEY and CDR2 SMNVEV come from the germline V gene (reference sequence). The CDR3 DNA reads as TGTGCCAGCAGTTTATCGTACGGCACTGAAGCTTTCTTT. Amino acids: CASSLSYGTEAFF.

The rearrangement joins TRBV5-6 to TRBJ1-2; TRBD1 aligns across 7 bases. This CDR3 is 14 amino acids long. The ends lost 2 bases at V and 3 bases at J; junction bases unmatched: 4. Germline V lookup: CDR1 SGHDT, CDR2 YYEEEE. The CDR3 DNA reads as TGTGCCAGCAGCTTATCAGGGGGTGACTATGGCTACACCTTC. It translates to CASSLSGGDYGYTF.

The CDR3 region is CASSPRDSGGQETQYF. CDR3 DNA sequence: TGTGCCAGCAGCCCCCGGGATAGCGGGGGTCAAGAGACCCAGTACTTC. The chain has TRBV7-8 and TRBJ2-5; 9 positions agree with TRBD2. The CDR3 totals 16 residues. Germline CDR1 and CDR2: SGHVS and FQNEAQ. V was pared by 5 bases and J by 2 bases, with 9 bases of the junction left unmatched.

The genes are TRBV13 and TRBJ1-6; D is perhaps TRBD1 (5 bases). The V and J ends lost 5 bases and 2 bases respectively, with 16 bases between them. Germline CDR1 PRHDT, CDR2 FYEKMQ (reference sequence). The CDR3 sequence is 17 residues long. This CDR3 reads CASSASSGGAYNSPLHF. The DNA for the CDR3 is TGTGCCAGCAGCGCAAGTTCCGGGGGGGCCTATAATTCACCCCTCCACTTT.

The chain carries TRBV5-1 and TRBJ2-3; D unclear. The CDR3 spans 14 residues. CDR1 is SGHRS, CDR2 YFSETQ, per germline. The V and J ends lost 0 bases and 2 bases respectively, with 7 bases between them. The CDR3 loop reads CASSLVADTDTQYF. As DNA, the CDR3 is TGCGCCAGCAGCTTGGTTGCGGACACAGATACGCAGTATTTT.

The rearrangement uses TRBV19 and TRBJ1-6, with D unresolved. The CDR3 runs to 15 residues. From germline, CDR1 is LNHDA and CDR2 SQIVND (reference sequence). V lost 6 bases and J 7 bases, leaving 16 bases between the germline ends. The CDR3 reads CASSVGTAANSPLHF. Written as DNA, the CDR3 is TGTGCCAGTAGCGTCGGCACCGCGGCCAATTCACCCCTCCACTTT.

The chain carries TRBV21-1 and TRBJ2-2; TRBD1 reflects the table's D call only, with no check against the DNA. TRBV21-1 is termed a pseudogene. The CDR3 runs to 16 residues. Here the CDR3 reads CASSATATGRTGELFF. CDR3 in DNA: TGTGCCAGCAGCGCCACTGCGACAGGGAGGACCGGGGAGCTGTTTTTT.

This clone was recorded only once. The V call is TRBV2, the J call TRBJ2-5, with TRBD2 identical over 14 bases. The CDR3 sequence is 16 residues long. Germline CDR1 and CDR2: SNHLY and FYNNEI. The J segment lost 7 bases and the V segment lost 4 bases, leaving 8 bases of the junction unmatched. CDR3 residues: CASSAGTSGGIATQYF. The CDR3 DNA follows: TGTGCCAGCAGTGCCGGGACTAGCGGGGGCATTGCGACCCAGTACTTC. Looking up the rest from reference TRBV2 and TRBJ2-5 gives the full variable domain: EPEVTQTPSHQVTQMGQEVILRCVPISNHLYFYWYRQILGQKVEFLVSFYNNEISEKSEIFDDQFSVERPDGSNFTLKIRSTKLEDSAMYFCASSAGTSGGIATQYFGPGTRLLVL.

The chain joins TRBV7-3 to TRBJ1-2; D is perhaps TRBD1 (6 bases). The ends were cut back, 2 bases at V and 1 base at J, with 11 bases in the middle. Germline V gives CDR1 SGHTA, CDR2 FQGTGA. The CDR3 runs 15 residues. The CDR3 nucleotides read TGTGCCAGCAGCTTAGGGACACTTAGTAACTATGGCTACACCTTC. It codes for CASSLGTLSNYGYTF.

This clone appeared once. This chain uses TRBV12-3 or TRBV12-4 with TRBJ2-3; 7 bases match TRBD2. J was trimmed by 4 bases and V by 4 bases; bases with no gene match: 2. This CDR3 has 13 residues. As DNA, the CDR3 is TGTGCCAGCAGTTCCCGGGGGGCAGATACGCAGTATTTT. Amino acid sequence: CASSSRGADTQYF.

CDR3 region: CASMKGSAGNTIYF. In DNA form, the CDR3 reads TGTGCCAGTATGAAGGGAAGTGCTGGAAACACCATATATTTT. This rearrangement joins TRBV19 to TRBJ1-3; D is ambiguous. V was trimmed by 7 bases and J by 2 bases, leaving 12 bases between them. The V gene's germline CDR1 is LNHDA and CDR2 SQIVND (reference sequence). The CDR3 totals 14 residues.

The chain carries TRBV7-9 and TRBJ1-3; D remains unclear. In germline, CDR1 is SEHNR, CDR2 FQNEAQ (reference sequence). The CDR3 contains 12 residues. V was pared by 5 bases and J by 8 bases, with 10 bases between. CDR3 sequence: CASSTSGDTIYF. The CDR3 coding sequence is TGTGCCAGCAGCACGTCCGGTGACACCATATATTTT.

The rearrangement joins TRBV11-2 to TRBJ1-2; D might be TRBD1 (5 bases). From germline, CDR1 is SGHAT and CDR2 FQNNGV. CDR3 length: 14 residues. The germline V and J ends were trimmed by 2 bases and 5 bases, with 12 bases remaining between them. The CDR3 DNA sequence: TGTGCCAGCAGCTTAAGTCAGGGCGGGTATGGCTACACCTTC. It encodes CASSLSQGGYGYTF.

About this clone: Other DNA variants within this sample encode the same CDR3. The chain links TRBV6-6 to TRBJ1-1, with D possibly being TRBD1 (5 bases). This CDR3 is built from 12 residues. CDR1 and CDR2 (germline): MNHNY, SVGAGI (reference sequence). Trimming cost V 10 bases and J 0 bases, with 9 bases left between them. The CDR3 loop reads CATGRVNTEAFF. The CDR3, as DNA: TGTGCCACGGGCAGGGTGAACACTGAAGCTTTCTTT.